This TCR beta chain was captured in a study of vaccination and CD4 T cells after COVID-19. Comment on this clonotype: As yet, its antigen is unknown.

Sequencing of DNA taken from cultured CD4+ T cells relied on the Oncomine TCR Beta short-read assay. TCRdb passed the PCR reads through MiXCR, listing each CDR3 protein once. The sample contains roughly 10,000 distinct CDR3 sequences, around three fifths of which appear only once. The treatment is: approximately nine-day PBMC culture with coronavirus spike peptide pools or control peptides (ViraFEST assay). Input material: CD4+ T cells from blood, cultured in vitro. This receptor was obtained from a human donor who had recovered from COVID-19.

The CDR3 region has the DNA TGCGCCAGCAGCCAATCATTGAATGGCGGGGATGAAGCTTTCTTT. It is translated as CASSQSLNGGDEAFF. The chain carries TRBV4-3 and TRBJ1-1; D is undetermined. CDR1 LGHNA and CDR2 YSLEER come from the germline V gene. The V and J ends lost 2 bases and 7 bases respectively, with 17 bases between them. The CDR3 totals 15 residues.